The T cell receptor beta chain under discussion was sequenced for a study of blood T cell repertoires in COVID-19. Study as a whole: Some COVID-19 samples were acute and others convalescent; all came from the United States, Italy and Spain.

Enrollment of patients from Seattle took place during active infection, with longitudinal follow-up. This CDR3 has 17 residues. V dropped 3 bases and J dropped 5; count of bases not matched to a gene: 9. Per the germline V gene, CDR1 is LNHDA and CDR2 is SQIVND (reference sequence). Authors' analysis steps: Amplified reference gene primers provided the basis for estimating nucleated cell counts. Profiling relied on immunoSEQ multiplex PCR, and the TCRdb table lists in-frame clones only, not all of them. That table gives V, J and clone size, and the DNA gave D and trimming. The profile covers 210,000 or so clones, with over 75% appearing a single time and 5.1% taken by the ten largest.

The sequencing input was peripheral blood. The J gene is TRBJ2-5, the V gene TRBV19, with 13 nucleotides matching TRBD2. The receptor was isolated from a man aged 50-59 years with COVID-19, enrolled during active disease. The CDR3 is CASSIGTSGDTGETQYF. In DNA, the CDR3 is TGTGCCAGTAGTATCGGGACTAGCGGGGACACAGGGGAGACCCAGTACTTC.